This TCR beta chain was recorded in a study of identical twins. At least ten counts were recorded for this clonotype. TCRdb ran MiXCR on the 5' RACE reads and lists one entry per CDR3 protein. The sample lists about 570,000 distinct CDR3 sequences, 9% to 10% occurring once. The same specimen was also included in a second study, on yellow fever vaccine responses in identical twins.

Sequences were obtained from PBMCs. The source of this sequence is a woman younger than 30 in good health.

The DNA of the CDR3 is TGTGCCAGCAGCTTAGTTGGGGGGGGGTCCCAAGAGACCCAGTACTTC. Translation gives CASSLVGGGSQETQYF. The chain employs TRBV7-2 and TRBJ2-5; 7 bases map to TRBD2. This CDR3 is 16 amino acids long. CDR1 is SGHTA, CDR2 FQGNSA, per germline. V was clipped by 1 base and J by 1 base; unmatched bases: 6. Full variable domain (outside the CDR3, taken from reference TRBV7-2 and TRBJ2-5): GAGVSQSPSNKVTEKGKDVELRCDPISGHTALYWYRQSLGQGLEFLIYFQGNSAPDKSGLPSDRFSAERTGGSVSTLTIQRTQQEDSAVYLCASSLVGGGSQETQYFGPGTRLLVL.